This is a list of T cell receptor beta chains from one sample in a study of cytomegalovirus exposure and HLA in healthy donors. The table came from immunoSEQ multiplex PCR; TCRdb's copy has only in-frame clones and leaves some out. The sample holds about 180,000 clones, 79% seen once. Sequencing was carried out using PBMCs. These receptors originate from a woman aged 40-49 years in good health and CMV-seronegative. The CDR3 runs from the conserved cysteine through the conserved F or W. D genes are given only for firm matches. Clone size is not always given. Where it is, it says once, few, many or a class for expanded clones.

TRBV7-2	TRBD1	TRBJ1-4	once	CASSKGQGGEKLFF	TGTGCCAGCAGCAAGGGACAGGGTGGTGAAAAACTGTTTTTT
TRBV30	NA	TRBJ2-2	once	CAWSVWGVTGELFF	TGTGCCTGGAGTGTCTGGGGAGTCACCGGGGAGCTGTTTTTT
TRBV6-6	NA	TRBJ2-1	NA	CASSSLSYNEQFF	TGTGCCAGCAGTAGCTTGTCCTACAATGAGCAGTTCTTC
TRBV28	TRBD1	TRBJ2-7	NA	CASSRGTGYGYEQYF	TGTGCCAGCAGCCGAGGGACAGGGTATGGGTACGAGCAGTACTTC
TRBV19	NA	TRBJ2-1	once	CASSTVPSESEQFF	TGTGCCAGTAGTACAGTCCCCTCAGAAAGTGAGCAGTTCTTC
TRBV19	TRBD1	TRBJ2-7	NA	CASSARGQGSYEQYF	TGTGCCAGTAGTGCCCGAGGACAGGGCTCCTACGAGCAGTACTTC
TRBV7-2	TRBD2	TRBJ2-2	NA	CASSLGLAATGELFF	TGTGCCAGCAGCTTAGGGCTAGCGGCGACCGGGGAGCTGTTTTTT
TRBV18	TRBD1	TRBJ2-7	NA	CASSPKRQGEQYF	TGTGCCAGCTCACCGAAGAGACAGGGGGAGCAGTACTTC
TRBV27	NA	TRBJ2-7	NA	CASSPPPGGGPYEQYF	TGTGCCAGCAGTCCCCCTCCCGGCGGGGGCCCCTACGAGCAGTACTTC
TRBV7-9	NA	TRBJ1-1	NA	CASSPYGGGDFTEAFF	TGTGCCAGCAGCCCTTATGGCGGGGGGGATTTCACTGAAGCTTTCTTT
TRBV6-5	TRBD1	TRBJ2-3	NA	CASSTPDRADTQYF	TGTGCCAGCAGTACCCCCGACAGGGCAGATACGCAGTATTTT
TRBV6-5	NA	TRBJ1-4	NA	CASSYVRNEKLFF	TGTGCCAGCAGTTACGTACGGAATGAAAAACTGTTTTTT
TRBV7-9	NA	TRBJ1-1	NA	CASSLMVGEGGTEAFF	TGTGCCAGCAGCTTAATGGTCGGGGAAGGGGGCACTGAAGCTTTCTTT
TRBV29-1	TRBD1	TRBJ2-7	NA	CSVTPGQKSSYEQYF	TGCAGCGTCACCCCGGGACAGAAAAGCTCCTACGAGCAGTACTTC
TRBV19	NA	TRBJ1-2	NA	CASSMGDRPNYGYTF	TGTGCCAGTAGTATGGGCGACAGGCCTAACTATGGCTACACCTTC
TRBV11-3	NA	TRBJ2-7	NA	CASSIPNEQYF	TGTGCCAGCAGCATACCTAACGAGCAGTACTTC
TRBV4-1	TRBD2	TRBJ2-2	NA	CASSQLAEGNTGELFF	TGCGCCAGCAGCCAACTAGCGGAGGGGAACACCGGGGAGCTGTTTTTT
TRBV5-1	NA	TRBJ2-2	NA	CASSPAQGTGELFF	TGCGCCAGCAGCCCCGCCCAGGGAACCGGGGAGCTGTTTTTT
TRBV29-1	TRBD1	TRBJ2-7	NA	CSAGQGGGEQYF	TGCAGCGCAGGACAGGGCGGAGGGGAGCAGTACTTC
TRBV5-4	NA	TRBJ2-5	NA	CASSLNTQETQYF	TGTGCCAGCAGCTTGAACACACAAGAGACCCAGTACTTC
TRBV19	NA	TRBJ2-3	NA	CASSRTPSASADTQYF	TGTGCCAGTAGTCGTACCCCCTCGGCTAGCGCAGATACGCAGTATTTT
TRBV29-1	TRBD2	TRBJ2-3	few	CSVASGSTDTQYF	TGCAGCGTTGCTAGCGGGAGCACAGATACGCAGTATTTT
TRBV25-1	NA	TRBJ2-2	NA	CASRPGTPNTGELFF	TGTGCCAGCAGGCCCGGGACACCGAACACCGGGGAGCTGTTTTTT
TRBV2	NA	TRBJ1-2	NA	CASSERENEGYTF	TGTGCCAGCAGCGAAAGGGAGAATGAGGGCTACACCTTC
TRBV2	NA	TRBJ1-1	NA	CASSENLGALVAFF	TGTGCCAGCAGTGAAAATTTAGGGGCCCTTGTAGCTTTCTTT
TRBV19	TRBD1	TRBJ2-7	NA	CASSTSGTGTYEQYF	TGTGCCAGTAGTACGTCCGGGACAGGGACCTACGAGCAGTACTTC
TRBV5-6	TRBD2	TRBJ2-7	NA	CASSLEWSGGRVNEQYF	TGTGCCAGCAGCTTGGAGTGGTCGGGAGGCAGGGTAAACGAGCAGTACTTC
TRBV5-1	TRBD1	TRBJ1-5	NA	CASSLEPGTANQPQHF	TGCGCCAGCAGCTTGGAGCCGGGGACAGCTAATCAGCCCCAGCATTTT
TRBV6-1	NA	TRBJ1-2	NA	CASSEEGRGIGGYTF	TGTGCCAGCAGTGAAGAGGGCAGGGGAATAGGGGGCTACACCTTC
TRBV5-1	TRBD2	TRBJ2-1	NA	CASSSIAGGPILEQFF	TGCGCCAGCAGCTCCATAGCGGGAGGGCCGATTCTAGAGCAGTTCTTC
TRBV5-1	TRBD1	TRBJ1-4	NA	CASSLSQGANNEKLFF	TGCGCCAGCAGCTTGAGTCAGGGGGCAAATAATGAAAAACTGTTTTTT
TRBV10-3	TRBD1	TRBJ2-7	few	CAISQGAPYEQYF	TGTGCCATCAGCCAGGGGGCCCCCTACGAGCAGTACTTC
TRBV7-6	NA	TRBJ2-1	NA	CASSSTVAAVSSYNEQFF	TGTGCCAGCAGCTCGACAGTTGCCGCGGTGAGCTCCTACAATGAGCAGTTCTTC
TRBV25-1	TRBD1	TRBJ2-7	NA	CATRSRTGFWGEQYF	TGTGCCACCCGGAGCCGGACAGGTTTTTGGGGCGAGCAGTACTTC
TRBV7-2	NA	TRBJ2-7	NA	CASSLNTYEQYF	TGTGCCAGCAGCTTAAACACCTACGAGCAGTACTTC
TRBV6-5	NA	TRBJ2-4	NA	CASSSEGWGKNIQYF	TGTGCCAGCAGTTCTGAGGGATGGGGCAAAAACATTCAGTACTTC
TRBV30	NA	TRBJ1-3	NA	CASQVQTGNTIYF	TGTGCCTCTCAGGTGCAAACTGGAAACACCATATATTTT
TRBV6-6	NA	TRBJ2-7	NA	CASSSPYEQYF	TGTGCCAGCAGTTCGCCCTACGAGCAGTACTTC
TRBV25-1	TRBD2	TRBJ2-1	NA	CASSANSGTLSYNEQFF	TGTGCCAGCAGTGCTAATAGCGGGACCCTCTCCTACAATGAGCAGTTCTTC
TRBV28	NA	TRBJ1-1	NA	CASSLKRNTEAFF	TGTGCCAGCAGTTTAAAGAGGAACACTGAAGCTTTCTTT
TRBV15	NA	TRBJ1-1	NA	CATSSTTGRVEAFF	TGTGCCACCAGCTCAACAACAGGGAGAGTTGAAGCTTTCTTT
TRBV12-5	NA	TRBJ1-2	NA	CASGLQGYGYTF	TGTGCTAGTGGTTTGCAGGGGTATGGCTACACCTTC
TRBV27	TRBD1	TRBJ1-3	NA	CASRPYRGRGNTIYF	TGTGCCAGCAGACCTTACAGGGGGCGGGGAAACACCATATATTTT
TRBV25-1	NA	TRBJ2-7	NA	CASSESGWGLPYEQYF	TGTGCCAGCAGTGAATCGGGGTGGGGGCTTCCCTACGAGCAGTACTTC
TRBV9	NA	TRBJ1-1	NA	CASSRVGAANTEAFF	TGTGCCAGCAGCCGCGTAGGTGCGGCTAACACTGAAGCTTTCTTT
TRBV7-2	NA	TRBJ1-3	NA	CASSLSGSGNTIYF	TGTGCCAGCAGCTTATCAGGCTCTGGAAACACCATATATTTT
TRBV23-1	TRBD2	TRBJ2-1	once	CASSQSELASGGTYNEQFF	TGCGCCAGCAGTCAATCGGAGTTGGCTAGCGGGGGGACTTACAATGAGCAGTTCTTC